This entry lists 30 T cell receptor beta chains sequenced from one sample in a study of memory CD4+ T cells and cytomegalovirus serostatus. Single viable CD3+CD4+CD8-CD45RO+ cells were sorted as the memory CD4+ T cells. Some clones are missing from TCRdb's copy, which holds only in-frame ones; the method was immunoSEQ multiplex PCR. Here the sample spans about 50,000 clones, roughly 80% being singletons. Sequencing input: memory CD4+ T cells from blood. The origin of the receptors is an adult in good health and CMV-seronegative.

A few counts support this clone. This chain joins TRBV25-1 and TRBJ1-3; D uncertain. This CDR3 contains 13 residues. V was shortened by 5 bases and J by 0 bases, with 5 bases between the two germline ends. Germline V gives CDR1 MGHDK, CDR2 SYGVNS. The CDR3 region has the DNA TGTGCCAGCAGTTCCGACTCTGGAAACACCATATATTTT. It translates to CASSSDSGNTIYF.

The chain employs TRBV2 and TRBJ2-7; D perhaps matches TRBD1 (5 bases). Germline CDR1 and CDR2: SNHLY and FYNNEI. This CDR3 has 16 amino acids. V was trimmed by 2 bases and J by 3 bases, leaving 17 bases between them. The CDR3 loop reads CASSEIWKGESYEQYF. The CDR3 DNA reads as TGTGCCAGCAGTGAAATCTGGAAAGGGGAAAGCTACGAGCAGTACTTC. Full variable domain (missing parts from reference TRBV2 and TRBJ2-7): EPEVTQTPSHQVTQMGQEVILRCVPISNHLYFYWYRQILGQKVEFLVSFYNNEISEKSEIFDDQFSVERPDGSNFTLKIRSTKLEDSAMYFCASSEIWKGESYEQYFGPGTRLTVT.

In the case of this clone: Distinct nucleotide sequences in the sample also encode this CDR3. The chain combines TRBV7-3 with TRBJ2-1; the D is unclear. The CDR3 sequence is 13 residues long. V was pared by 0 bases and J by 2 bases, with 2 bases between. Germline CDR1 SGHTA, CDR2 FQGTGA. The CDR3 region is CASSLTTYNEQFF. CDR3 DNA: TGTGCCAGCAGCTTAACGACCTACAATGAGCAGTTCTTC.

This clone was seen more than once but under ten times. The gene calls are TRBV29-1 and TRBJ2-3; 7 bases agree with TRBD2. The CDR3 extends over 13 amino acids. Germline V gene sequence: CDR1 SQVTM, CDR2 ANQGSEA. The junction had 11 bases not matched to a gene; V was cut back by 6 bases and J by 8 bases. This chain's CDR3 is CSVVGGEGFTQYF. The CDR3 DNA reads TGCAGCGTGGTAGGCGGGGAGGGTTTTACGCAGTATTTT.

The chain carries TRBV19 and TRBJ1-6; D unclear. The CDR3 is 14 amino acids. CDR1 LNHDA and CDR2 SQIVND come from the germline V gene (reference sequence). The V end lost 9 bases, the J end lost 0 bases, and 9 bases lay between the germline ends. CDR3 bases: TGTGCCAGCACGCACAGCTCCTATAATTCACCCCTCCACTTT. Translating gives CASTHSSYNSPLHF. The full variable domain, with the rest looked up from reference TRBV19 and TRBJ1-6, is DGGITQSPKYLFRKEGQNVTLSCEQNLNHDAMYWYRQDPGQGLRLIYYSQIVNDFQKGDIAEGYSVSREKKESFPLTVTSAQKNPTAFYLCASTHSSYNSPLHFGNGTRLTVT.

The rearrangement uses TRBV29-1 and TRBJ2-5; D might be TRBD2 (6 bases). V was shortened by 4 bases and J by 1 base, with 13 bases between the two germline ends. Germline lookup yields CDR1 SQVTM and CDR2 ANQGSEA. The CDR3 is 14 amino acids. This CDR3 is CSVALAGFQETQYF. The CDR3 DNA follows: TGCAGCGTTGCTTTGGCGGGGTTCCAAGAGACCCAGTACTTC.

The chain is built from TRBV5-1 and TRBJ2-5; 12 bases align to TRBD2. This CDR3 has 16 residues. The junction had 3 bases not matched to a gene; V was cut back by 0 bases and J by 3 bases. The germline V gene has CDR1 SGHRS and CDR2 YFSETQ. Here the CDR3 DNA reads TGCGCCAGCAGCTTGGAGCCTAGCGGGGGGGAAGAGACCCAGTACTTC. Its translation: CASSLEPSGGEETQYF.

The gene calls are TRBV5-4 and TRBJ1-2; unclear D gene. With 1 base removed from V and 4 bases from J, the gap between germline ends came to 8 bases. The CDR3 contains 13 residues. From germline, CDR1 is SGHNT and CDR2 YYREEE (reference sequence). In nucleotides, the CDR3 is TGTGCCAGCAGCTTGAGGAACAGCTATGGCTACACCTTC. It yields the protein CASSLRNSYGYTF.

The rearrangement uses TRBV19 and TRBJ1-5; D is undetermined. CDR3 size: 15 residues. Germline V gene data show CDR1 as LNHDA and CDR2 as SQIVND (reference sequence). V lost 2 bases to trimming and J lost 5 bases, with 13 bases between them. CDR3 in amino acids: CASSIYATHYQPQHF. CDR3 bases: TGTGCCAGTAGTATATACGCCACTCACTATCAGCCCCAGCATTTT.

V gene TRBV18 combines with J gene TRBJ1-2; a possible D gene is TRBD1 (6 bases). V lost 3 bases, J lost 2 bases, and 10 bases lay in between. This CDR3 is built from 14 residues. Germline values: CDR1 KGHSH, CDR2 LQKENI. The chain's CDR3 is CASSPAGQNYGYTF. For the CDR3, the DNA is TGTGCCAGCTCACCTGCCGGACAGAACTATGGCTACACCTTC.

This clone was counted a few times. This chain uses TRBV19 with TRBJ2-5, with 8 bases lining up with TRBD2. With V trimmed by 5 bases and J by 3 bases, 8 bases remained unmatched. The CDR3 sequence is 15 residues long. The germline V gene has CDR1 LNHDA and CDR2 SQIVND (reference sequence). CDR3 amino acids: CASSPRGGRKETQYF. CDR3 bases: TGTGCCAGTAGTCCCCGGGGGGGCCGGAAAGAGACCCAGTACTTC.

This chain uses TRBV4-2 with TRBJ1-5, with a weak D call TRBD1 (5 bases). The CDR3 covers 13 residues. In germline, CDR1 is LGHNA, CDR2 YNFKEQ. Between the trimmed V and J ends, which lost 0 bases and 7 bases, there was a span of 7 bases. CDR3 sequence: CASSQDGGQPQHF. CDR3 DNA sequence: TGTGCCAGCAGCCAAGATGGGGGGCAGCCCCAGCATTTT.

The CDR3 DNA is TGTGCCAGCAGTTACTTGCCCCTAGCCAAAAACATTCAGTACTTC. Its protein product is CASSYLPLAKNIQYF. The chain employs TRBV6-5 and TRBJ2-4; D is unresolved. Trimming removed 1 base from V and 0 bases from J, with 7 bases in between. The CDR3 runs 15 residues. Per germline, CDR1 MNHEY and CDR2 SVGAGI.

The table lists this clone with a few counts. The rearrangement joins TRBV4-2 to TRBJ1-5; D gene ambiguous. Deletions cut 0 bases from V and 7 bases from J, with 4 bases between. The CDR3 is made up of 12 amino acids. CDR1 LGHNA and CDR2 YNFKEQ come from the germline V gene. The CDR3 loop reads CASSQDQQPQHF. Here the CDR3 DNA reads TGTGCCAGCAGCCAAGACCAACAGCCCCAGCATTTT.

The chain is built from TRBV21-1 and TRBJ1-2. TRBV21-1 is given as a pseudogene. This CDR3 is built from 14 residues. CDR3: CASSAEAVVDGYTF. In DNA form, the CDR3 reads TGTGCCAGCTCCGCAGAGGCAGTGGTGGATGGCTACACCTTC.

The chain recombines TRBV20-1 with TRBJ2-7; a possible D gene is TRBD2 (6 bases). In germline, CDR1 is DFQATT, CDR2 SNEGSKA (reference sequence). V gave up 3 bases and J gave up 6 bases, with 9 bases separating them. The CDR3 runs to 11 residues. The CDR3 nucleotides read TGCAGTGCTAGGGGCGGGGTCGAGCAGTACTTC. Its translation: CSARGGVEQYF.

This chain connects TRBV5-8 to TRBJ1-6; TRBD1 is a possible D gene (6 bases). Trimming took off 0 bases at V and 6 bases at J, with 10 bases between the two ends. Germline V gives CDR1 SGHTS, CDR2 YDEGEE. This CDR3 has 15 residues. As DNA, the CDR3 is TGTGCCAGCAGCTTGGAGGGGGTAGCTAATTCACCCCTCCACTTT. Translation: CASSLEGVANSPLHF.

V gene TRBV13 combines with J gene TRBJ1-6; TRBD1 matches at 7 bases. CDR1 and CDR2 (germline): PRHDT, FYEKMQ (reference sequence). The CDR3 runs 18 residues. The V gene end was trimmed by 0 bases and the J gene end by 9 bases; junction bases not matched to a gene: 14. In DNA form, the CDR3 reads TGTGCCAGCAGCTTAGGCCGAGGGACAGCTACTGGCGGTTCACCCCTCCACTTT. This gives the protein CASSLGRGTATGGSPLHF.

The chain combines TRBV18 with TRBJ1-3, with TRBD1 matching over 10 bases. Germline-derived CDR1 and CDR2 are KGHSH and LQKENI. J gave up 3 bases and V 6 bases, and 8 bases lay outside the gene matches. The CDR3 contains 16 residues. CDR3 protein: CASSGRGTGDGNTIYF. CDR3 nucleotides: TGTGCCAGCTCCGGCCGTGGGACAGGGGATGGAAACACCATATATTTT.

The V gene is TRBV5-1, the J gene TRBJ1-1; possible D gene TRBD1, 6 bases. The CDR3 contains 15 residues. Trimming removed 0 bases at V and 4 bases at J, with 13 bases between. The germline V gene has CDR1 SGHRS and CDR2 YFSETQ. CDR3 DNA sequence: TGCGCCAGCAGCTTGGGGGCAGGGGACGTCACTGAAGCTTTCTTT. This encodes CASSLGAGDVTEAFF.

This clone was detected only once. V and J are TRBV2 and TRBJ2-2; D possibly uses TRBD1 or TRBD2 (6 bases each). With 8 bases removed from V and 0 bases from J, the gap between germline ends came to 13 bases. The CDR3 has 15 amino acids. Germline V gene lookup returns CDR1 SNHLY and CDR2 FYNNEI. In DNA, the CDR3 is TGTGCCAGCCGGAGGGGACACTCGAACACCGGGGAGCTGTTTTTT. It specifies CASRRGHSNTGELFF. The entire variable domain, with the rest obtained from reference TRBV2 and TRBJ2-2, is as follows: EPEVTQTPSHQVTQMGQEVILRCVPISNHLYFYWYRQILGQKVEFLVSFYNNEISEKSEIFDDQFSVERPDGSNFTLKIRSTKLEDSAMYFCASRRGHSNTGELFFGEGSRLTVL.

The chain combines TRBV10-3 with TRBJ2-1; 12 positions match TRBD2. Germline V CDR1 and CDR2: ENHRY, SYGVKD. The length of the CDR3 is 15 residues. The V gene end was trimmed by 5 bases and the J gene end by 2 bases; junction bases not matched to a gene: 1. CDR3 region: CAISPSGGAYNEQFF. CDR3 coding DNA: TGTGCCATCAGTCCTAGCGGGGGGGCCTACAATGAGCAGTTCTTC.

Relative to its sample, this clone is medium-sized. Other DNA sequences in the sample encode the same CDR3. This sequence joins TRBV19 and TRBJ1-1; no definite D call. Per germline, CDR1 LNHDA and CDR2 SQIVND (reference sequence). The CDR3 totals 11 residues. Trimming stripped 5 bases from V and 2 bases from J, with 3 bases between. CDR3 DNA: TGTGCCAGTAGTCTCAACACTGAAGCTTTCTTT. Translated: CASSLNTEAFF. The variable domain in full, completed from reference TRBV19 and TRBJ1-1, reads DGGITQSPKYLFRKEGQNVTLSCEQNLNHDAMYWYRQDPGQGLRLIYYSQIVNDFQKGDIAEGYSVSREKKESFPLTVTSAQKNPTAFYLCASSLNTEAFFGQGTRLTVV.

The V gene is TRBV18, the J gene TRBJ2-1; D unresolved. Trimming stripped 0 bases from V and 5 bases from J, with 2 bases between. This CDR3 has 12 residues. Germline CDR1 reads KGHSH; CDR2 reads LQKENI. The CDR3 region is CASSPPNNEQFF. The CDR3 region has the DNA TGTGCCAGCTCACCACCTAACAATGAGCAGTTCTTC.

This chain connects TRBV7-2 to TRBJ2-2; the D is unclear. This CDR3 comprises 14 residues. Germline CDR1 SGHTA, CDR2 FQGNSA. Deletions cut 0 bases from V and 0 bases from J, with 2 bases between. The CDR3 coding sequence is TGTGCCAGCAGCTTAGCGACGAACACCGGGGAGCTGTTTTTT. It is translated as CASSLATNTGELFF.

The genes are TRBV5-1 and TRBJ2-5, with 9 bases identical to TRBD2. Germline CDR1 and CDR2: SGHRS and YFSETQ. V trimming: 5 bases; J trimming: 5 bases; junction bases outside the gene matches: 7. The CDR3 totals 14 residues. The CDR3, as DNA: TGCGCCAGCAGTGAGCGGGGGGCCTGGGAGACCCAGTACTTC. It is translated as CASSERGAWETQYF.

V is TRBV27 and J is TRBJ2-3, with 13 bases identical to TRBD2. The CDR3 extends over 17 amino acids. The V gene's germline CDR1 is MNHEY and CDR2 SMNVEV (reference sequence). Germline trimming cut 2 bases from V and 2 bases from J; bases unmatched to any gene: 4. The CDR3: CASSLTSGGGYTDTQYF. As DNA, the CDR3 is TGTGCCAGCAGTTTAACTAGCGGGGGGGGATACACAGATACGCAGTATTTT.

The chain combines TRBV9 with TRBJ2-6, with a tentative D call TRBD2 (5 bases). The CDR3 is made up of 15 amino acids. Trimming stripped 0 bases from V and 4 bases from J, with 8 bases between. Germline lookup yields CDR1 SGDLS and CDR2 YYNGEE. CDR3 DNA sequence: TGTGCCAGCAGCGTAGGGACTCTGGGGGCCAACGTCCTGACTTTC. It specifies CASSVGTLGANVLTF.

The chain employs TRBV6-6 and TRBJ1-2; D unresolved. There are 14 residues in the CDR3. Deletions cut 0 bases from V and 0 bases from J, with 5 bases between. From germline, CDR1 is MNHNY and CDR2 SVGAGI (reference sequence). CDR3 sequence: CASSYSGANYGYTF. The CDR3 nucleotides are TGTGCCAGCAGTTACTCTGGGGCTAACTATGGCTACACCTTC.

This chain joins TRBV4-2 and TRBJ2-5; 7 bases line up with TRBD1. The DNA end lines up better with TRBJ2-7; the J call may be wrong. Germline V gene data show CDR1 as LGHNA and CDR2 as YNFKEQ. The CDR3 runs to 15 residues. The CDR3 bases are TGTGCCAGCAGCCAGCGACAGGGAAATCACTACGAGCAGTACTTC. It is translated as CASSQRQGNHYEQYF.